This paragraph covers one T cell receptor beta chain sequence. As yet, its antigen is unknown. The data are from a study of shared clonotypes between healthy human individuals. General study results and limits: Estimated richness values were generally larger in naive subsets than in memory subsets. Generation probabilities of non-shared clonotypes were lower (relative to those shared by all four donors).

TCRdb's copy holds only in-frame clones and misses some; the assay was immunoSEQ multiplex PCR. The table lists 2 million to 2.5 million clones, roughly 92% of them singletons, with 0.37% in the top ten. This CDR3 comprises 11 residues. The V gene end was trimmed by 8 bases and the J gene end by 5 bases; junction bases not matched to a gene: 3. Germline CDR1 and CDR2: MNHNY and SVGAGI (reference sequence). V and J are TRBV6-6 and TRBJ2-7; 7 nucleotides align to TRBD1. This sequence originates from a man aged 18 to 29 in good health. Some clones in this sample may be carry-over from other donors' samples. Sequencing used naive CD4+ T cells from PBMCs. Subset in this sample: CD45RA+ positively selected. DNA for the CDR3: TGTGCCAGCGACAGGGTCGACGAGCAGTACTTC. The encoded protein is CASDRVDEQYF.